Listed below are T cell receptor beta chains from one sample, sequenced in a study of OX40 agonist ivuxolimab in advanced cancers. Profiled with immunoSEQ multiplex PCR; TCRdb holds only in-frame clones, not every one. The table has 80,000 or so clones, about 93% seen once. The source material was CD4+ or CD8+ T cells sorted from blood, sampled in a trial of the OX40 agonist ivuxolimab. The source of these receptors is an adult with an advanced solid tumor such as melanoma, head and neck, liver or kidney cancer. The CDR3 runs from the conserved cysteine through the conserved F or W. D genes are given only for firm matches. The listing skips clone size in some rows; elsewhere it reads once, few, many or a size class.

DNA: TGTGCCAGCAGCTATCGGACTACCGGGGAGCTGTTTTTT
CDR3: CASSYRTTGELFF
J: TRBJ2-2
size: .
D: .
V: TRBV5-6

DNA: TGTGCCAGAAGCCAAGACAGGGGTCGATCCTACGAGCAGTACTTC
CDR3: CARSQDRGRSYEQYF
J: TRBJ2-7
size: .
D: TRBD1
V: TRBV5-3

DNA: TGTGCCAGCAGTGAGGTCTTTTTAGCCAAAAACATTCAGTACTTC
CDR3: CASSEVFLAKNIQYF
J: TRBJ2-4
size: .
D: .
V: TRBV6-1

DNA: TGTGCCAGCAGCTTGCATAGCGGGGGGGTGAATGAGCAGTTCTTC
CDR3: CASSLHSGGVNEQFF
J: TRBJ2-1
size: .
D: TRBD2
V: TRBV7-2

DNA: TGCGCCAGCAGCTTGGTGGCGGCCTCCTACAATGAGCAGTTCTTC
CDR3: CASSLVAASYNEQFF
J: TRBJ2-1
size: .
D: .
V: TRBV5-1

DNA: TGTGCCGCCGGGACACTTGGTTCACCCCTCCACTTT
CDR3: CAAGTLGSPLHF
J: TRBJ1-6
size: .
D: .
V: TRBV30

DNA: TGTGCCAGCAGCCACCTTGCAACTAATGAAAAACTGTTTTTT
CDR3: CASSHLATNEKLFF
J: TRBJ1-4
size: .
D: .
V: TRBV28

DNA: TGTGCCAGCAGCTTAGAAAAGTTAGCCTACGAGCAGTACTTC
CDR3: CASSLEKLAYEQYF
J: TRBJ2-7
size: .
D: .
V: TRBV7-2

DNA: TGTGCCAGCAGCTCCAGCCCAGGGGGGGGGAGGACTGAAGCTTTCTTT
CDR3: CASSSSPGGGRTEAFF
J: TRBJ1-1
size: .
D: TRBD1
V: TRBV7-9

DNA: TGTGCCAGCAGCTTAGTCGGGACTAGCGGGGCCAATGAGCAGTTCTTC
CDR3: CASSLVGTSGANEQFF
J: TRBJ2-1
size: .
D: TRBD2
V: TRBV7-2

DNA: TGTGCCAGCAGCACCCAACAGGGCTCGCGAGGAAACACCATATATTTT
CDR3: CASSTQQGSRGNTIYF
J: TRBJ1-3
size: .
D: .
V: TRBV5-5

DNA: TGTGCCAGCAGTGTACAGGGATACGAGCAGTACTTC
CDR3: CASSVQGYEQYF
J: TRBJ2-7
size: .
D: .
V: TRBV6-1

DNA: TGTGCCAGCAGCTTTAGTCCCGCGGGGAACACTGAAGCTTTCTTT
CDR3: CASSFSPAGNTEAFF
J: TRBJ1-1
size: .
D: .
V: TRBV11-2

DNA: TGTGCCAGCAGTCTCCTCCTGGGGGGCCCCGGGGAGCTGTTTTTT
CDR3: CASSLLLGGPGELFF
J: TRBJ2-2
size: .
D: .
V: TRBV28

DNA: TGTGCCTGGAGTCCCCAGGGGACTCAGCCCCAGCATTTT
CDR3: CAWSPQGTQPQHF
J: TRBJ1-5
size: .
D: .
V: TRBV30

DNA: TGTGCCAGCAGTTTCGGGAGGGGGCGGCTCTATAATTCACCCCTCCACTTT
CDR3: CASSFGRGRLYNSPLHF
J: TRBJ1-6
size: .
D: TRBD1
V: TRBV28

DNA: TGTGCCAGCAGCTTGGCGGGAGAGCCCCCCGGGGAGCTGTTTTTT
CDR3: CASSLAGEPPGELFF
J: TRBJ2-2
size: once
D: TRBD2
V: TRBV7-2

DNA: TGTGCCAGTAAGGCAGGGGGCCAATATGGCTACACCTTC
CDR3: CASKAGGQYGYTF
J: TRBJ1-2
size: few
D: TRBD1
V: TRBV19

DNA: TGTGCCAGCAGTTTATCGTGGAGGGGCCCCTATGGCTACACCTTC
CDR3: CASSLSWRGPYGYTF
J: TRBJ1-2
size: .
D: .
V: TRBV27

DNA: TGTGCCAGCAGCTTAGATCCAGTATCGAACTCTGAAGCTTTCTTT
CDR3: CASSLDPVSNSEAFF
J: TRBJ1-1
size: .
D: .
V: TRBV11-1

DNA: TGCGCCAGCAGTGACTTTACACCGAACACCGGGGAGCTGTTTTTT
CDR3: CASSDFTPNTGELFF
J: TRBJ2-2
size: .
D: .
V: TRBV10-2

DNA: TGTGCCAGCAGCTTGGTGGGGGACAGGAATTCACCCCTCCACTTT
CDR3: CASSLVGDRNSPLHF
J: TRBJ1-6
size: .
D: TRBD1
V: TRBV5-6

DNA: TGTGCCAGCAGCTTCGACAGGGGAGGACAAGAGACCCAGTACTTC
CDR3: CASSFDRGGQETQYF
J: TRBJ2-5
size: .
D: TRBD1
V: TRBV7-9

DNA: TGTGCCAGCAGTGTTTGGAGGGAGACCCAGTACTTC
CDR3: CASSVWRETQYF
J: TRBJ2-5
size: .
D: .
V: TRBV6-1

DNA: TGTGCCAGCAGCGTCCAAGTTGGGACTAGCGGGGGAGAGCAGTTCTTC
CDR3: CASSVQVGTSGGEQFF
J: TRBJ2-1
size: .
D: TRBD2
V: TRBV9

DNA: TGTGCCAGCGCGGGACAGGGGAGCACAGATACGCAGTATTTT
CDR3: CASAGQGSTDTQYF
J: TRBJ2-3
size: .
D: TRBD1
V: TRBV27

DNA: TGTGCCAGCAGTTTGGACAGGGGGAGCGCTACTATCTATGGCTACACCTTC
CDR3: CASSLDRGSATIYGYTF
J: TRBJ1-2
size: .
D: TRBD1
V: TRBV27

DNA: TGTGCCAGCAGTGCAGACAGGGTGGGTGGCTACACCTTC
CDR3: CASSADRVGGYTF
J: TRBJ1-2
size: .
D: TRBD1
V: TRBV2

DNA: TGCAGCGTTAGTCGGGGATCAGAGACCCAGTACTTC
CDR3: CSVSRGSETQYF
J: TRBJ2-5
size: .
D: .
V: TRBV29-1

DNA: TGTGCCAGCAGACCTACAGGGGGTCTGGGCTACACCTTC
CDR3: CASRPTGGLGYTF
J: TRBJ1-2
size: .
D: TRBD1
V: TRBV6-5

DNA: TGTGCCAGCAGCTTGAGCTCCTACGAGCAGTACTTC
CDR3: CASSLSSYEQYF
J: TRBJ2-7
size: once
D: .
V: TRBV9

DNA: TGTGCCAGCAGGATGAACACTGAAGCTTTCTTT
CDR3: CASRMNTEAFF
J: TRBJ1-1
size: .
D: .
V: TRBV2

DNA: TGTGCCAGCACCCCTGGGACCACCTACGAGCAGTACTTC
CDR3: CASTPGTTYEQYF
J: TRBJ2-7
size: .
D: .
V: TRBV28

DNA: TGTGCCAGATCACAGGCGTCTATTTATGGCTACACCTTC
CDR3: CARSQASIYGYTF
J: TRBJ1-2
size: .
D: .
V: TRBV2

DNA: TGTGCCAGCTCACCTGAGGGACAGAGTTCCTACAATGAGCAGTTCTTC
CDR3: CASSPEGQSSYNEQFF
J: TRBJ2-1
size: .
D: TRBD1
V: TRBV18

DNA: TGTGCCAGCAGCGGTGGGACACTGTATAATTCATCCCTCCACTTT
CDR3: CASSGGTLYNSSLHF
J: TRBJ1-6
size: .
D: .
V: TRBV28

DNA: TGCGCCAGCAGCCTAGGACAGCAAAGGGGGAATGAGCAGTTCTTC
CDR3: CASSLGQQRGNEQFF
J: TRBJ2-1
size: .
D: .
V: TRBV5-1

DNA: TGTGCCAGCAGTACGGTTGGGGGCGAGCAGTACTTC
CDR3: CASSTVGGEQYF
J: TRBJ2-7
size: .
D: .
V: TRBV6-5

DNA: TGCGCCAGCAGCCAACTCCAGGGGACAGGGGGCGTAGGCTACACCTTC
CDR3: CASSQLQGTGGVGYTF
J: TRBJ1-2
size: .
D: TRBD1
V: TRBV4-3

DNA: TGTGCCAGCAGTTTAAGGGAGTTGACTAGCGGGATGAATGAGCAGTTCTTC
CDR3: CASSLRELTSGMNEQFF
J: TRBJ2-1
size: .
D: TRBD2
V: TRBV27

DNA: TGTGCCAGCAGCTTAGTACTGGGGAACACCGGGGAGCTGTTTTTT
CDR3: CASSLVLGNTGELFF
J: TRBJ2-2
size: once
D: .
V: TRBV7-9

DNA: TGTGCCAGCTCACCCCTGGGACAGTTGATCGACGAGCAGTACTTC
CDR3: CASSPLGQLIDEQYF
J: TRBJ2-7
size: .
D: TRBD1
V: TRBV18

DNA: TGTGCCAGCTCACCAATCACCGGACAGGGCGGGACAGAAAAACTGTTTTTT
CDR3: CASSPITGQGGTEKLFF
J: TRBJ1-4
size: .
D: TRBD1
V: TRBV18

DNA: TGTGCCAGCAGTCCCGGGACTAGCACAGATACGCAGTATTTT
CDR3: CASSPGTSTDTQYF
J: TRBJ2-3
size: .
D: .
V: TRBV7-9

DNA: TGTGCCAGCTCAAGAACTAGCGGGAGTGTTGACAATGAGCAGTTCTTC
CDR3: CASSRTSGSVDNEQFF
J: TRBJ2-1
size: .
D: TRBD2
V: TRBV18

DNA: TGTGCCAGCAGTGGCCAAGCGGGAGCCACAGATACGCAGTATTTT
CDR3: CASSGQAGATDTQYF
J: TRBJ2-3
size: .
D: TRBD2
V: TRBV2